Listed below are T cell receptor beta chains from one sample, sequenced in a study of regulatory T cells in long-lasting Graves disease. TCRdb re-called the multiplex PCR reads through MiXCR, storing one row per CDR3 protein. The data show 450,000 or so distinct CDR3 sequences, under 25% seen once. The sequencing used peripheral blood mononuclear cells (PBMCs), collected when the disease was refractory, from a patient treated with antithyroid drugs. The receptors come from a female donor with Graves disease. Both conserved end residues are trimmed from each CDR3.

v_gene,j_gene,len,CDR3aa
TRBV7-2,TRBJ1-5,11,ASSLMANQPQH
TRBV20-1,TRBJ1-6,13,SARPPGTGNSPLH
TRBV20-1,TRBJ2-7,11,SARDPNYYEQY
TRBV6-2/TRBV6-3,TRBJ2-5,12,ASSSITIQETQY
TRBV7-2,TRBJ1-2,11,ASSPVTGDGYT
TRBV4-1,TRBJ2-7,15,ASSQIPPRKFKDEQY
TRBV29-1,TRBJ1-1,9,SVYSSTEAF
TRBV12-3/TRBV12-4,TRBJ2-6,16,ASSLRGGLISGANVLT
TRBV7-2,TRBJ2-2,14,ASSLAGGWNTGELF
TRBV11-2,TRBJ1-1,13,ASSFGGGMNTEAF
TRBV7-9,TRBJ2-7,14,ASSQEHLLDSYEQY
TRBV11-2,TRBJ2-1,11,ASSFGTVPEQF
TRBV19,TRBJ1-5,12,ASSDRPKDQPQH
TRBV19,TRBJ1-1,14,ASSSTGQFMNTEAF
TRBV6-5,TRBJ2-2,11,ASSYASTGELF
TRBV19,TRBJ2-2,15,ASSILATSGNTGELF
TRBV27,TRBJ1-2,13,ASSPGPTPNYGYT
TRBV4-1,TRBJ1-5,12,ASSLPGMGQPQH
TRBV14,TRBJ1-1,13,ASSPTTGMNTEAF
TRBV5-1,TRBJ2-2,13,ASRPYRGSTGELF
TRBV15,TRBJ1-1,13,ATSSGGTGDTEAF
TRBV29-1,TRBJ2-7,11,SVALASSYEQY
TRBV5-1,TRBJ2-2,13,ASSFGVPAAGELF
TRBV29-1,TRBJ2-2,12,SATSSTGSGELF
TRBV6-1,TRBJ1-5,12,ASSHGQYNQPQH
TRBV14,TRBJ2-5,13,ASRGTGGSRETQY
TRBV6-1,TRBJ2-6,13,ASSTSAGRANVLT
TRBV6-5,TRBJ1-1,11,ASSYLGLTEAF
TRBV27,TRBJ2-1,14,ASSWGTGTYVDEQF
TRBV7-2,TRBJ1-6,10,ASSHVDSPLH
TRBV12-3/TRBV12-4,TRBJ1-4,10,ASSLSTPSLF
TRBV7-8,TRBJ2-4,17,ASSFHMARGILAKNIQY
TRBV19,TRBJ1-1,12,ASTPMDRNTEAF
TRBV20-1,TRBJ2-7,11,SARGVSPYEQY
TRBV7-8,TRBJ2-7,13,ASSLEARSSYEQY
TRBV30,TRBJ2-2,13,AWSPRSRGTGELF
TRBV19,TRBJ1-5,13,ASSDRGFWDQPQH
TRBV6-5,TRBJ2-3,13,ASSSPLGGTDTQY
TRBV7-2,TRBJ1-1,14,ASSPGVGLMNTEAF